The clone carrying this T cell receptor beta chain has just one count. No antigen is known for it. This sample was included in a study of cytomegalovirus exposure and HLA in healthy donors. The wider study: The same platform was used for the 100 to 150 validation repertoires and the roughly 680 first-cohort repertoires, a later analysis reported. Findings of the study overall: There were some public TCRs occurring in many donors, but most TCR sequences were rare. CMV antigen specificity of three CMV-associated chains was confirmed in vitro.

Profiled with immunoSEQ multiplex PCR; TCRdb holds only in-frame clones, not every one. The table shows a few hundred thousand clones, with over 80% occurring only once. Looked up from germline, CDR1 is SGHRS and CDR2 is YFSETQ. CDR3 size: 16 residues. V was clipped by 0 bases and J by 1 base, with 13 bases between them. The chain uses TRBV5-1 and TRBJ1-2; D ambiguous. Input material: PBMCs. The clonotype comes from a woman under 40 in good health and CMV-seropositive. The CDR3 is CASSLDAGSNNYGYTF. The CDR3 DNA sequence: TGCGCCAGCAGCTTGGATGCGGGGTCAAATAACTATGGCTACACCTTC. The full variable domain, with the rest looked up from reference TRBV5-1 and TRBJ1-2, is KAGVTQTPRYLIKTRGQQVTLSCSPISGHRSVSWYQQTPGQGLQFLFEYFSETQRNKGNFPGRFSGRQFSNSRSEMNVSTLELGDSALYLCASSLDAGSNNYGYTFGSGTRLTVV.